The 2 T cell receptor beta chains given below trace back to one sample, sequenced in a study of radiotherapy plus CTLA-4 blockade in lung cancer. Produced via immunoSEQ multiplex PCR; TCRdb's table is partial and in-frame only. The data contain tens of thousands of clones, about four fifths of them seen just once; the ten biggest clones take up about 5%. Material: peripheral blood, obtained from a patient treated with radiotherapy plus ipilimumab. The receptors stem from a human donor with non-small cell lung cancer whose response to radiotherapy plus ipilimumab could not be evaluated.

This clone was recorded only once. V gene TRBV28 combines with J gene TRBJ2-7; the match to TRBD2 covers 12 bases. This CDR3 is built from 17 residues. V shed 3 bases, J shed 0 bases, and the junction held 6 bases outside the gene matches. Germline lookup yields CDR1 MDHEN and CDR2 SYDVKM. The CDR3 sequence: CASSLVLAGGSSYEQYF. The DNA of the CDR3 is TGTGCCAGCAGTTTGGTGCTAGCGGGAGGGTCCTCCTACGAGCAGTACTTC.

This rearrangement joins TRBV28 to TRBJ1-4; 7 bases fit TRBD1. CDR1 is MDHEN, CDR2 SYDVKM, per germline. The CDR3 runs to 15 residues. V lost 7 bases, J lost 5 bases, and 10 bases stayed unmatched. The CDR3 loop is CASTGKGRGNEKLFF. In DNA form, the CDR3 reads TGTGCCAGCACCGGAAAGGGCAGGGGGAATGAAAAACTGTTTTTT.